These T cell receptor beta chains were read from a single sample in a study of OX40 agonist ivuxolimab in advanced cancers. TCRdb keeps only in-frame clones here, not all; method: immunoSEQ multiplex PCR. The sample includes about 66,000 clones, roughly 80% of them seen just once. The sequences come from CD4+ or CD8+ T cells sorted from blood, collected in a trial of the OX40 agonist ivuxolimab. These receptors were taken from an adult with an advanced solid tumor such as melanoma, head and neck, liver or kidney cancer. CDR3s include the opening cysteine and the closing phenylalanine or tryptophan. Fields, in order: J gene, clone size, D gene, V gene, CDR3 protein, CDR3 DNA. The D gene is left open where the match is weak. A row's size may be missing; if present it is once, few, many or a size class.

J: TRBJ2-1; size: NA; D: NA; V: TRBV5-1; CDR3: CASSSDIYNEQFF; DNA: TGCGCCAGCAGCTCCGACATCTACAATGAGCAGTTCTTC
J: TRBJ2-5; size: NA; D: NA; V: TRBV11-2; CDR3: CASSLRDTGRGGETQYF; DNA: TGTGCCAGCAGCTTACGGGATACAGGGAGGGGGGGTGAGACCCAGTACTTC
J: TRBJ2-3; size: once; D: TRBD2; V: TRBV28; CDR3: CASSPGTSGNQNTQYF; DNA: TGTGCCAGCAGTCCGGGGACTAGCGGAAACCAAAATACGCAGTATTTT
J: TRBJ1-3; size: NA; D: NA; V: TRBV19; CDR3: CASLPGPKPGSGNTIYF; DNA: TGTGCCAGTTTACCGGGACCCAAACCGGGATCTGGAAACACCATATATTTT
J: TRBJ2-3; size: NA; D: NA; V: TRBV28; CDR3: CASSPRTTPGADTQYF; DNA: TGTGCCAGCAGCCCACGGACAACCCCCGGGGCAGATACGCAGTATTTT
J: TRBJ2-7; size: NA; D: NA; V: TRBV5-1; CDR3: CASSLSWIGGEQYF; DNA: TGCGCCAGCAGCTTGTCCTGGATAGGGGGCGAGCAGTACTTC
J: TRBJ1-4; size: NA; D: NA; V: TRBV2; CDR3: CASSDGGEKLFF; DNA: TGTGCCAGCAGTGACGGGGGGGAAAAACTGTTTTTT
J: TRBJ1-2; size: NA; D: NA; V: TRBV5-1; CDR3: CASSLHGSPTDYGYTF; DNA: TGCGCCAGCAGCTTGCATGGGTCCCCGACTGACTATGGCTACACCTTC
J: TRBJ1-2; size: NA; D: NA; V: TRBV11-2; CDR3: CASSSMRANRGDGYTF; DNA: TGTGCCAGCAGCTCGATGAGGGCAAATCGGGGGGATGGCTACACCTTC
J: TRBJ1-2; size: NA; D: NA; V: TRBV9; CDR3: CASSVDARTRPAGYTF; DNA: TGTGCCAGTAGCGTAGACGCGAGGACTCGCCCGGCAGGCTACACCTTC
J: TRBJ2-5; size: NA; D: NA; V: TRBV7-8; CDR3: CASSFPQETQYF; DNA: TGTGCCAGCAGCTTTCCCCAAGAGACCCAGTACTTC
J: TRBJ1-2; size: once; D: TRBD1; V: TRBV5-1; CDR3: CASSAGTGYGYTF; DNA: TGCGCCAGCAGCGCCGGGACAGGGTACGGCTACACCTTC
J: TRBJ1-2; size: once; D: NA; V: TRBV5-5; CDR3: CASSLQITGHFF; DNA: TGTGCCAGCAGCCTCCAAATCACAGGGCACTTCTTC
J: TRBJ2-3; size: NA; D: NA; V: TRBV19; CDR3: CASSIGTADTDTQYF; DNA: TGTGCCAGTAGTATAGGGACGGCCGACACAGATACGCAGTATTTT
J: TRBJ1-1; size: NA; D: NA; V: TRBV5-8; CDR3: CASSLAFPTSRGEAFF; DNA: TGTGCCAGCAGCTTGGCCTTTCCGACATCACGCGGCGAAGCTTTCTTT
J: TRBJ1-1; size: NA; D: NA; V: TRBV25-1; CDR3: CASSPAMGMNTEAFF; DNA: TGTGCCAGCAGTCCGGCGATGGGGATGAACACTGAAGCTTTCTTT
J: TRBJ1-1; size: few; D: TRBD1; V: TRBV7-9; CDR3: CASRATGGENTEAFF; DNA: TGTGCCAGCAGGGCTACAGGGGGAGAGAACACTGAAGCTTTCTTT
J: TRBJ1-4; size: NA; D: NA; V: TRBV5-1; CDR3: CASSFPGGGEKLFF; DNA: TGCGCCAGCAGCTTCCCAGGAGGTGGTGAAAAACTGTTTTTT
J: TRBJ1-4; size: NA; D: NA; V: TRBV2; CDR3: CASSELFNEKLFF; DNA: TGTGCCAGCAGTGAACTCTTTAATGAAAAACTGTTTTTT
J: TRBJ2-7; size: few; D: TRBD1; V: TRBV7-7; CDR3: CASSLKGAAEQYF; DNA: TGTGCTAGCAGCTTAAAGGGGGCAGCCGAGCAGTACTTC
J: TRBJ2-7; size: NA; D: TRBD2; V: TRBV4-3; CDR3: CASSQDGLAGAEQYF; DNA: TGCGCCAGCAGCCAAGATGGACTAGCGGGGGCGGAGCAGTACTTC
J: TRBJ1-2; size: NA; D: NA; V: TRBV2; CDR3: CARLLDSLYGYTF; DNA: TGTGCCAGACTACTTGACAGCCTGTATGGCTACACCTTC
J: TRBJ2-2; size: few; D: NA; V: TRBV11-1; CDR3: CASSPMQGNTGELFF; DNA: TGTGCCAGCAGCCCGATGCAGGGGAACACCGGGGAGCTGTTTTTT
J: TRBJ1-3; size: NA; D: NA; V: TRBV5-1; CDR3: CASSLGRNSGNTIYF; DNA: TGCGCCAGCAGCTTAGGGCGGAACTCTGGAAACACCATATATTTT
J: TRBJ1-2; size: NA; D: TRBD1; V: TRBV5-6; CDR3: CASSMGQLLYGYTF; DNA: TGTGCCAGCAGCATGGGACAGTTGCTATATGGCTACACCTTC
J: TRBJ2-5; size: NA; D: NA; V: TRBV5-6; CDR3: CASSPLGEETQYF; DNA: TGTGCCAGCAGCCCCCTTGGGGAGGAGACCCAGTACTTC
J: TRBJ2-5; size: NA; D: NA; V: TRBV7-2; CDR3: CASSLARGTQYF; DNA: TGTGCCAGCAGCTTAGCCCGCGGGACCCAGTACTTC
J: TRBJ1-3; size: NA; D: NA; V: TRBV28; CDR3: CATRKREAGNTIYF; DNA: TGTGCCACACGAAAAAGGGAGGCTGGAAACACCATATATTTT
J: TRBJ1-2; size: NA; D: NA; V: TRBV18; CDR3: CASSTEVPGDGYTF; DNA: TGTGCCAGCTCAACAGAAGTCCCAGGGGATGGCTACACCTTC
J: TRBJ1-1; size: NA; D: TRBD1; V: TRBV6-1; CDR3: CASRQTGLGEAFF; DNA: TGTGCCAGCAGGCAGACAGGGCTCGGTGAAGCTTTCTTT
J: TRBJ2-3; size: few; D: NA; V: TRBV12-5; CDR3: CASGQWTGPSTDTQYF; DNA: TGTGCTAGTGGTCAATGGACCGGGCCCAGCACAGATACGCAGTATTTT
J: TRBJ1-5; size: NA; D: TRBD1; V: TRBV6-5; CDR3: CASSNGQGSNQPQHF; DNA: TGTGCCAGCAGTAACGGACAGGGGAGCAATCAGCCCCAGCATTTT
J: TRBJ1-4; size: NA; D: NA; V: TRBV5-1; CDR3: CASSFTGGNEKLFF; DNA: TGCGCCAGCAGCTTTACCGGGGGTAATGAAAAACTGTTTTTT
J: TRBJ1-5; size: NA; D: NA; V: TRBV19; CDR3: CASSPLGVGQPQHF; DNA: TGTGCCAGTAGTCCATTAGGGGTGGGCCAGCCCCAGCATTTT
J: TRBJ2-2; size: NA; D: NA; V: TRBV6-1; CDR3: CASIRVWGNTGELFF; DNA: TGTGCCAGCATCCGGGTCTGGGGCAACACCGGGGAGCTGTTTTTT
J: TRBJ2-3; size: NA; D: NA; V: TRBV11-2; CDR3: CASSLVADTQYF; DNA: TGTGCCAGCAGCTTAGTGGCAGATACGCAGTATTTT
J: TRBJ1-1; size: NA; D: NA; V: TRBV6-6; CDR3: CASSYLDLGAFF; DNA: TGTGCCAGCAGTTACCTCGACTTGGGAGCTTTCTTT
J: TRBJ1-2; size: NA; D: NA; V: TRBV10-3; CDR3: CATGDLANYGYTF; DNA: TGTGCCACCGGGGATTTAGCTAACTATGGCTACACCTTC
J: TRBJ1-1; size: few; D: TRBD1; V: TRBV5-1; CDR3: CASSLAGTVTEAFF; DNA: TGCGCCAGCAGCTTGGCTGGGACAGTCACTGAAGCTTTCTTT
J: TRBJ1-1; size: few; D: NA; V: TRBV10-3; CDR3: CAISEQGISTEAFF; DNA: TGTGCCATCAGTGAACAGGGTATTAGCACTGAAGCTTTCTTT
J: TRBJ1-1; size: NA; D: NA; V: TRBV5-1; CDR3: CASSLWGGTEALF; DNA: TGCGCCAGCAGCTTGTGGGGGGGCACTGAAGCTCTCTTT
J: TRBJ2-7; size: once; D: NA; V: TRBV5-6; CDR3: CASSPGHADEQYF; DNA: TGTGCCAGCAGCCCCGGCCACGCCGACGAGCAGTACTTC
J: TRBJ2-5; size: NA; D: NA; V: TRBV14; CDR3: CASSQVVGQTQYF; DNA: TGTGCCAGCAGCCAAGTAGTGGGGCAGACCCAGTACTTC
J: TRBJ2-1; size: NA; D: TRBD1; V: TRBV7-7; CDR3: CASSLGGTGVSEQFF; DNA: TGTGCTAGCAGCTTAGGCGGGACAGGGGTTTCTGAGCAGTTCTTC
J: TRBJ2-7; size: NA; D: NA; V: TRBV19; CDR3: CASSINGPYEQYF; DNA: TGTGCCAGTAGTATCAACGGCCCCTACGAGCAGTACTTC
J: TRBJ1-1; size: NA; D: NA; V: TRBV4-1; CDR3: CASSQRGNTEAFF; DNA: TGCGCCAGCAGCCAAAGGGGGAACACTGAAGCTTTCTTT
J: TRBJ2-3; size: NA; D: NA; V: TRBV27; CDR3: CASRNYRDSDTQYF; DNA: TGTGCCAGCAGAAACTATAGGGACTCAGATACGCAGTATTTT
J: TRBJ1-2; size: NA; D: TRBD1; V: TRBV27; CDR3: CASSSSGQGAGGYTF; DNA: TGTGCCAGCAGTTCATCGGGACAGGGGGCGGGGGGCTACACCTTC
J: TRBJ2-4; size: NA; D: TRBD2; V: TRBV19; CDR3: CASSNIPNLAGGLVNIQYF; DNA: TGTGCCAGTAGTAACATCCCCAATCTAGCGGGGGGGCTCGTAAACATTCAGTACTTC
J: TRBJ1-2; size: NA; D: TRBD1; V: TRBV4-2; CDR3: CASSPGQGDYGYTF; DNA: TGTGCCAGCAGCCCGGGACAGGGAGACTATGGCTACACCTTC
J: TRBJ1-1; size: NA; D: TRBD1; V: TRBV29-1; CDR3: CSAAGGVDTEAFF; DNA: TGCAGCGCTGCAGGGGGCGTGGACACTGAAGCTTTCTTT
J: TRBJ2-5; size: NA; D: TRBD1; V: TRBV6-5; CDR3: CASRYSGQGVGETQYF; DNA: TGTGCCAGCAGGTACAGTGGACAGGGCGTTGGAGAGACCCAGTACTTC
J: TRBJ2-1; size: NA; D: NA; V: TRBV5-1; CDR3: CASSLTSSTYNEQFF; DNA: TGCGCCAGCAGCTTGACTAGTTCTACCTACAATGAGCAGTTCTTC